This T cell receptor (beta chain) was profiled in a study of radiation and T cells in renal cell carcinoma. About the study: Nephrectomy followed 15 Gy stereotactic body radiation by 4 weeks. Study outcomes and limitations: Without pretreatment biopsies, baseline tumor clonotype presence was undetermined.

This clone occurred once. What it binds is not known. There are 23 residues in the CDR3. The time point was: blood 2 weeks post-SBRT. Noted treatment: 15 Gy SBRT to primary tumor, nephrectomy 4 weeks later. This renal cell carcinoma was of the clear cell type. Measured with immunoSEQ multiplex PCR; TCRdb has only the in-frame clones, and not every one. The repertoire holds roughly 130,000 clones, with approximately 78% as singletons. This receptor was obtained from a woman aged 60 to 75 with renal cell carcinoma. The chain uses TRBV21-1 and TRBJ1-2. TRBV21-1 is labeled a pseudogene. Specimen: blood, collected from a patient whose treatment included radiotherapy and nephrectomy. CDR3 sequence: CASSKKRWPIQGRDHHYDYGYTF. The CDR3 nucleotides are TGTGCCAGCAGCAAAAAGAGGTGGCCTATTCAGGGGCGGGACCATCACTACGACTATGGCTACACCTTC.